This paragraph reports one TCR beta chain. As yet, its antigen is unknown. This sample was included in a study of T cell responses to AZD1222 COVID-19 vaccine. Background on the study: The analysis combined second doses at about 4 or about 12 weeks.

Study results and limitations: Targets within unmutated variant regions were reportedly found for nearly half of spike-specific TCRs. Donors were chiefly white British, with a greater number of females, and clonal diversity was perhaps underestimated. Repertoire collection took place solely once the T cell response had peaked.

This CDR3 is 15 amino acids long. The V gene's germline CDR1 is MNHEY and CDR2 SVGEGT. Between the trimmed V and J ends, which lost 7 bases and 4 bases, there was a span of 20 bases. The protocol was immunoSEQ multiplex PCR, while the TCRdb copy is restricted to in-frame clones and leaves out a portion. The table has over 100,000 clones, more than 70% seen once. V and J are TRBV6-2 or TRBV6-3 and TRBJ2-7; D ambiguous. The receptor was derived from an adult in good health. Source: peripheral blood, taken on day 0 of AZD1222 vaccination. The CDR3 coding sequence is TGTGCCAGCAACCCTAGGTCGGCAGGTGATTACGAGCAGTACTTC. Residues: CASNPRSAGDYEQYF.